These 31 T cell receptor beta chains were all obtained from the same sample, sequenced in a study of blood T cell dynamics during melanoma immunotherapy (dated by TCRdb to 2020 to 2021). Libraries were built with the immunoSEQ multiplex PCR assay. TCRdb's version of the immuneACCESS table is confined to in-frame rearrangements and falls short of the full clone set. An unresolved V gene accounts for under half of the shortfall where checked; the remainder is of unknown origin. In all, the sample holds 8,500 to 11,000 clones, and roughly 86% of those were seen once. The ten largest clones add up to about a tenth of the sample. Interpreted using the paper, the time point label stands for: pre-treatment baseline. Here the sequenced sample was blood, taken from a patient treated with checkpoint blockade. The receptors derive from a human donor with melanoma.

In regard to this clone: Its ends do not fully match the called genes, so a read error is possible. This sequence joins TRBV5-1 and TRBJ1-1; TRBD1 aligns across 9 bases. This CDR3 has 14 amino acids. Germline V gives CDR1 SGHRS, CDR2 YFSETQ. CDR3 amino acids: CASSLQGANIEAFF. Here the CDR3 DNA reads TGCGCCAGCAGCTTACAGGGGGCGAACATTGAAGCTTTCTTT.

This clone was seen once. This chain uses TRBV9 with TRBJ2-1; 7 bases are a match to TRBD2. After removal of 0 bases from V and 3 bases from J, the junction contained 3 bases not matched to a gene. The V gene's germline CDR1 is SGDLS and CDR2 YYNGEE. The CDR3 has 15 amino acids. The CDR3 spells CASSVGLADYNEQFF. In nucleotides, the CDR3 is TGTGCCAGCAGCGTAGGCCTAGCGGACTACAATGAGCAGTTCTTC.

The rearrangement links TRBV6-6 to TRBJ1-1; maybe TRBD1 (5 bases). The CDR3 runs to 15 residues. Looked up from germline, CDR1 is MNHNY and CDR2 is SVGAGI (reference sequence). V dropped 0 bases and J dropped 4 bases, with 12 bases sitting between them. CDR3 sequence reads: CASSYSIKGTTEAFF. The CDR3 DNA reads as TGTGCCAGCAGTTACTCAATCAAAGGGACCACTGAAGCTTTCTTT.

V usage is TRBV30 and J usage is TRBJ2-3; 7 nucleotides line up with TRBD2. The CDR3 is made up of 16 amino acids. The ends lost 3 bases at V and 2 bases at J; junction bases unmatched: 11. Germline V gene data show CDR1 as GTSNPN and CDR2 as SVGIG (reference sequence). The CDR3 reads CAWSSGVAGFTDTQYF. DNA for the CDR3: TGTGCCTGGAGCAGCGGGGTAGCTGGGTTCACAGATACGCAGTATTTT.

V is TRBV2 and J is TRBJ1-4, with TRBD1 matching over 7 bases. This CDR3 comprises 16 residues. V lost 9 bases and J lost 8; bases outside the gene matches: 18. Germline V CDR1 and CDR2: SNHLY, FYNNEI. The CDR3 nucleotides read TGTGCCAGTAATCTACAGGGGCCCCGGGCGGGAGAAAAACTGTTTTTT. Its translation: CASNLQGPRAGEKLFF.

For the CDR3, the DNA is TGTGCCAGCAGGGCGGATTTTCCTGGGGATACGCAGTATTTT. The encoded protein is CASRADFPGDTQYF. The chain couples TRBV2 to TRBJ2-3; no firm D call. Germline V gives CDR1 SNHLY, CDR2 FYNNEI. The CDR3 length is 14 residues. V was pared by 6 bases and J by 6 bases, with 16 bases between.

V gene TRBV11-2 combines with J gene TRBJ1-2, with D perhaps TRBD1 (6 bases). Germline values: CDR1 SGHAT, CDR2 FQNNGV. The CDR3 is 13 residues long. V was shortened by 2 bases and J by 7 bases, with 11 bases between the two germline ends. CDR3 in DNA: TGTGCCAGCAGCTTAAGGAGGGGGGGTGGCTACACCTTC. Translated, it gives CASSLRRGGGYTF.

The genes are TRBV2 and TRBJ2-7, with TRBD2 matching 10 bases. The ends lost 7 bases at V and 6 bases at J; junction bases unmatched: 15. Germline CDR1 SNHLY, CDR2 FYNNEI. This CDR3 region has 16 residues. In DNA form, the CDR3 reads TGTGCCAGCACCCCGAATGTCGGGGCTAGCGGGGGCGAGCAGTACTTC. Translation gives CASTPNVGASGGEQYF. Together with reference TRBV2 and TRBJ2-7, the CDR3 gives the full variable domain: EPEVTQTPSHQVTQMGQEVILRCVPISNHLYFYWYRQILGQKVEFLVSFYNNEISEKSEIFDDQFSVERPDGSNFTLKIRSTKLEDSAMYFCASTPNVGASGGEQYFGPGTRLTVT.

The CDR3 DNA reads as TGTGCCAGCAGTTTCCGAGGGTTAGATAACTATGGCTACACCTTC. It codes for CASSFRGLDNYGYTF. V is TRBV28 and J is TRBJ1-2, with D unresolved. V was cut by 3 bases and J by 1 base, with 12 bases left in between. This CDR3 contains 15 residues. The germline CDR1 and CDR2 sequences are MDHEN and SYDVKM.

Only one count was recorded for this clone. The chain's CDR3 is CASSLLAGGNSPLHF. The CDR3 DNA sequence: TGTGCCAGCAGCTTGTTAGCAGGGGGGAATTCACCCCTCCACTTT. The chain carries TRBV5-6 and TRBJ1-6; 7 positions match TRBD1. The CDR3 sequence is 15 residues long. The V gene end was trimmed by 1 base and the J gene end by 7 bases; junction bases not matched to a gene: 5. Germline V gives CDR1 SGHDT, CDR2 YYEEEE. The full variable domain, in which reference TRBV5-6 and TRBJ1-6 provide the parts outside the CDR3, is DAGVTQSPTHLIKTRGQQVTLRCSPKSGHDTVSWYQQALGQGPQFIFQYYEEEERQRGNFPDRFSGHQFPNYSSELNVNALLLGDSALYLCASSLLAGGNSPLHFGNGTRLTVT.

The chain has TRBV9 and TRBJ2-3, with no clear D. CDR1 SGDLS and CDR2 YYNGEE come from the germline V gene. Trimming shortened V by 3 bases and J by 6 bases, and 8 bases separated the two germline ends. This CDR3 has 12 residues. CDR3 sequence: CASSGIDDTQYF. The CDR3 coding sequence is TGTGCCAGCAGCGGAATCGACGATACGCAGTATTTT.

V gene TRBV5-5 combines with J gene TRBJ2-2, with 7 nucleotides matching TRBD1. This CDR3 contains 16 residues. CDR1 and CDR2 (germline): SGHKS, YYEKEE (reference sequence). The V segment lost 4 bases and the J segment 3 bases; nucleotides outside the gene matches: 9. DNA of the CDR3: TGTGCCAGCAGCACCGCCAGGGGGTGGGACACCGGGGAGCTGTTTTTT. This translates into CASSTARGWDTGELFF.

The chain links TRBV11-1 to TRBJ1-1; D is undetermined. Germline lookup yields CDR1 SGHAT and CDR2 FQDESV (reference sequence). V lost 3 bases, J lost 2 bases, and 13 bases lay in between. The CDR3 is 15 amino acids. This CDR3 reads CASSLGQPANTEAFF. The CDR3 region has the DNA TGTGCCAGCAGCTTGGGCCAACCTGCCAACACTGAAGCTTTCTTT.

The DNA of the CDR3 is TGTGCCAGCAGCTTGCTGCAGGGAGCCGGAAACACCATATATTTT. Its protein product is CASSLLQGAGNTIYF. The chain couples TRBV5-5 to TRBJ1-3; the D gene is possibly TRBD1 (5 bases). V lost 1 base to trimming and J lost 4 bases, with 12 bases between them. The CDR3 runs 15 residues. The germline gives CDR1 SGHKS, CDR2 YYEKEE (reference sequence).

The chain recombines TRBV6-1 with TRBJ1-3; 7 bases match TRBD1. CDR3 size: 15 residues. Germline V CDR1 and CDR2: MNHNS, SASEGT. Losses at the gene ends were 1 base for V and 5 bases for J; bases not matched to a gene: 5. The CDR3 DNA follows: TGTGCCAGCAGTGAAGAGGGGGACAGAAGAAACACCATATATTTT. It yields the protein CASSEEGDRRNTIYF.

This rearrangement joins TRBV5-1 to TRBJ2-7; TRBD1 matches at 11 bases. The CDR3 has 16 residues. CDR1 and CDR2 from the germline V gene are SGHRS and YFSETQ. Unmatched junction bases numbered 10, after V lost 6 bases and J lost 2 bases. The CDR3 region has the DNA TGCGCCAGCACCCCTCAGCCGGGACAGGGGGCCTACGAGCAGTACTTC. It is translated as CASTPQPGQGAYEQYF.

V usage is TRBV5-4 and J usage is TRBJ2-4; the D is unclear. The germline gives CDR1 SGHNT, CDR2 YYREEE (reference sequence). Trimming pared 2 bases from V and 1 base from J, leaving 7 bases between. The CDR3 spans 14 residues. The CDR3 coding sequence is TGTGCCAGCAGCTTTAAAGGGGCCAAAAACATTCAGTACTTC. Amino acid sequence: CASSFKGAKNIQYF. The full variable domain, its missing parts supplied by reference TRBV5-4 and TRBJ2-4, is ETGVTQSPTHLIKTRGQQVTLRCSSQSGHNTVSWYQQALGQGPQFIFQYYREEENGRGNFPPRFSGLQFPNYSSELNVNALELDDSALYLCASSFKGAKNIQYFGAGTRLSVL.

This clone is a singleton in its sample. The chain joins TRBV29-1 to TRBJ2-5, with no clear D. Trimming left V 7 bases short and J 4 bases short, with 13 bases between. This CDR3 contains 12 residues. Germline loops: CDR1 SQVTM, CDR2 ANQGSEA. CDR3 in DNA: TGCAGCGGCCAGCCACAGCCAGAGACCCAGTACTTC. This sequence encodes CSGQPQPETQYF.

This chain uses TRBV5-6 with TRBJ2-7; TRBD1 aligns across 11 bases. V lost 4 bases to trimming and J lost 0 bases; unmatched junction nucleotides: 6. The germline V gene has CDR1 SGHDT and CDR2 YYEEEE. The CDR3 spans 16 residues. This chain's CDR3 is CASSRDRGLSSYEQYF. The CDR3 bases are TGTGCCAGCAGCCGGGACAGGGGGTTGAGCTCCTACGAGCAGTACTTC.

A few counts support this clone. The chain recombines TRBV12-5 with TRBJ1-5; 8 bases fit TRBD1. Germline assignment: CDR1 LGHNT and CDR2 FRNRAP. After removal of 0 bases from V and 5 bases from J, the junction contained 12 bases not matched to a gene. The CDR3 is 18 amino acids. The CDR3 sequence is CASGLVNPIGQGDQPQHF. The CDR3 DNA follows: TGTGCTAGTGGTTTGGTAAACCCTATAGGACAGGGCGATCAGCCCCAGCATTTT.

This rearrangement joins TRBV5-6 to TRBJ2-5; maybe TRBD1 (6 bases). The CDR3 consists of 13 residues. V lost 7 bases to trimming and J lost 2 bases, with 12 bases between them. The germline V gene has CDR1 SGHDT and CDR2 YYEEEE. The CDR3 nucleotides read TGTGCCAGCGCAGGGGCTACTCAAGAGACCCAGTACTTC. Translated, it gives CASAGATQETQYF. The whole variable domain, remainder taken from reference TRBV5-6 and TRBJ2-5, is DAGVTQSPTHLIKTRGQQVTLRCSPKSGHDTVSWYQQALGQGPQFIFQYYEEEERQRGNFPDRFSGHQFPNYSSELNVNALLLGDSALYLCASAGATQETQYFGPGTRLLVL.

The chain has TRBV30 and TRBJ2-7, with D possibly TRBD2 on 5 matching bases. There are 15 residues in the CDR3. The germline V gene has CDR1 GTSNPN and CDR2 SVGIG (reference sequence). Trimming shortened V by 3 bases and J by 5 bases, and 20 bases separated the two germline ends. The CDR3 sequence is CAWSALVSPRDEQYF. Written as DNA, the CDR3 is TGTGCCTGGAGCGCCCTTGTCTCCCCGAGGGACGAGCAGTACTTC.

The gene calls are TRBV7-2 and TRBJ2-3; D is undetermined. V was clipped by 0 bases and J by 4 bases, with 8 bases between them. The CDR3 runs 14 residues. Germline CDR1 and CDR2: SGHTA and FQGNSA. CDR3 sequence reads: CASSLALRPDTQYF. CDR3 sequence (DNA): TGTGCCAGCAGCTTAGCACTCCGACCAGATACGCAGTATTTT.

DNA for the CDR3: TGTGCCAGCAGCCAAGACGGGCTTATTGGGGGGGAGCTGTTTTTT. Translating gives CASSQDGLIGGELFF. The chain employs TRBV4-2 and TRBJ2-2; D uncertain. V was trimmed by 0 bases and J by 8 bases, leaving 13 bases between them. Germline CDR1 and CDR2: LGHNA and YNFKEQ. The CDR3 contains 15 residues.

In its sample, this clone was seen once. This chain uses TRBV6-1 with TRBJ2-7; the D gene is possibly TRBD2 (6 bases). The V end was cut by 5 bases, the J end by 3 bases, with 11 bases between. Germline CDR1 is MNHNS and CDR2 is SASEGT. CDR3 length: 13 residues. The CDR3 DNA reads as TGTGCCAGCAGTACGGGACTTCACTACGAGCAGTACTTC. It encodes CASSTGLHYEQYF.

This clone showed up just a few times. This chain connects TRBV7-9 to TRBJ1-1; D not certain. This CDR3 has 14 amino acids. Germline CDR1 SEHNR, CDR2 FQNEAQ (reference sequence). V dropped 3 bases and J dropped 6 bases, with 14 bases sitting between them. This CDR3 reads CASSFEGIGAEAFF. CDR3 DNA: TGTGCCAGCAGCTTCGAGGGTATTGGCGCTGAAGCTTTCTTT.

The chain joins TRBV19 to TRBJ1-2; 7 bases match TRBD1. The germline V gene encodes CDR1 LNHDA and CDR2 SQIVND (reference sequence). The CDR3 is 12 residues long. V dropped 6 bases and J dropped 3; count of bases not matched to a gene: 1. For the CDR3, the DNA is TGTGCCAGTAGGACAGGGTACTATGGCTACACCTTC. Protein: CASRTGYYGYTF.

This chain joins TRBV19 and TRBJ1-3; D is undetermined. Per germline, CDR1 LNHDA and CDR2 SQIVND (reference sequence). Trimming stripped 8 bases from V and 0 bases from J, with 8 bases between. This CDR3 has 13 amino acids. The CDR3 DNA follows: TGTGCCAGTCTTCCGAGCTCTGGAAACACCATATATTTT. The encoded protein is CASLPSSGNTIYF.

The rearrangement uses TRBV7-9 and TRBJ1-3; D gene uncertain. Germline loops: CDR1 SEHNR, CDR2 FQNEAQ (reference sequence). This CDR3 comprises 16 residues. The ends were cut back, 3 bases at V and 4 bases at J, with 16 bases in the middle. CDR3 DNA: TGTGCCAGCAGCTTGAATACACGGATGAGGGGAAACACCATATATTTT. Amino acid sequence: CASSLNTRMRGNTIYF.

V gene TRBV9 combines with J gene TRBJ2-3, with D unclear. CDR3 length: 13 residues. Germline V gene data show CDR1 as SGDLS and CDR2 as YYNGEE. Trimming stripped 3 bases from V and 0 bases from J, with 5 bases between. This chain's CDR3 is CASSAPSTDTQYF. The CDR3 nucleotides are TGTGCCAGCAGCGCCCCGAGCACAGATACGCAGTATTTT.

This chain links TRBV5-4 with TRBJ2-7, with D perhaps TRBD1 (5 bases). Between the trimmed V and J ends, which lost 4 bases and 7 bases, there was a span of 15 bases. The CDR3 is 13 amino acids. CDR1 is SGHNT and CDR2 is YYREEE in the germline V gene (reference sequence). CDR3 bases: TGTGCCAGCAGCCGAACTGAGACAGCAGAGCAGTACTTC. The encoded protein is CASSRTETAEQYF.